Listed below are T cell receptor beta chains from one sample, sequenced in a study of blood T cell repertoires in COVID-19. The method was immunoSEQ multiplex PCR; TCRdb's version includes in-frame clones alone and lacks a portion of them. The repertoire holds over 85,000 clones, with less than 90% as singletons. The specimen sequenced was peripheral blood. Source of these receptors: a man in his sixties with acute or convalescent COVID-19. The CDR3 runs from the conserved cysteine through the conserved F or W. D genes are given only for firm matches. Only some rows state a clone size, as once, few, many or a class for expanded clones.

NA,NA,TRBV19,TRBJ1-1,TGTGCCAGTAGTCCGCTGGGACTATCGGATACTGAAGCTTTCTTT,CASSPLGLSDTEAFF
NA,NA,TRBV19,TRBJ2-2,TGTGCCAGTAGGGATTTAGGGGTAACCGGGGAGCTGTTTTTT,CASRDLGVTGELFF
TRBD1,NA,TRBV19,TRBJ1-5,TGTGCCAGTAGTATAGGAACAGGGGCGGCTCAGCCCCAGCATTTT,CASSIGTGAAQPQHF
NA,NA,TRBV7-2,TRBJ2-7,TGTGCCAGCAGACTAGACTTGACCTACGAGCAGTACTTC,CASRLDLTYEQYF
TRBD1,NA,TRBV23-1,TRBJ2-6,TGCGCCAGCAACCTCCAGGGGGCCGACTCTGGGGCCAACGTCCTGACTTTC,CASNLQGADSGANVLTF
NA,once,TRBV7-2,TRBJ1-1,TGTGCCAGCAGCTTAGCTGCGGGGTTAGGAGCTTTCTTT,CASSLAAGLGAFF
TRBD1,NA,TRBV19,TRBJ2-2,TGTGCCAGGCAGGGGGCCGGGGAGCTGTTTTTT,CARQGAGELFF
NA,NA,TRBV7-2,TRBJ1-4,TGTGCCAGCAGCCCAAACAGATTTTCAACTAATGAAAAACTGTTTTTT,CASSPNRFSTNEKLFF
NA,NA,TRBV30,TRBJ2-3,TGTGCCTGGAGTGCTGCGCGGAGCACAGATACGCAGTATTTT,CAWSAARSTDTQYF
NA,NA,TRBV6-1,TRBJ2-2,TGTGCCAGCAGTGACAGGGTTGGGACCGGGGAGCTGTTTTTT,CASSDRVGTGELFF
NA,NA,TRBV5-1,TRBJ1-6,TGCGCCAGCAGCTTGGCTATACAGACGATTTCACCCCTCCACTTT,CASSLAIQTISPLHF
NA,NA,TRBV28,TRBJ1-5,TGTGCCAGCAGTTTATACGGCAGGGTCGATCAGCCCCAGCATTTT,CASSLYGRVDQPQHF
TRBD2,NA,TRBV7-8,TRBJ2-2,TGTGCCAGCAGCTTGCCCGTTCGACTAGCGGGGAGATCCGGGGAGCTGTTTTTT,CASSLPVRLAGRSGELFF
TRBD1,NA,TRBV5-1,TRBJ2-1,TGCGCCAGCAGCTTGGACCCCGTACAGGGGGTAGGCAATGAGCAGTTCTTC,CASSLDPVQGVGNEQFF
TRBD1,NA,TRBV5-1,TRBJ1-1,TGCGCCAGCGGGGGACAGACTAACACTGAAGCTTTCTTT,CASGGQTNTEAFF
NA,NA,TRBV5-4,TRBJ1-2,TGTGCCAGCAGCTTGGAAGATGGCACACGTTATGGCTACACCTTC,CASSLEDGTRYGYTF
NA,NA,TRBV7-3,TRBJ2-3,TGTGCCAGCAGCTTATCTGCGTGGACAGATACGCAGTATTTT,CASSLSAWTDTQYF
NA,NA,TRBV10-1,TRBJ2-3,TGCGCCAGCAGTGAGTCCCCTACCCCCACAGATACGCAGTATTTT,CASSESPTPTDTQYF
TRBD2,NA,TRBV2,TRBJ2-7,TGTGCCAGCAGTGCCGCGGGAGCTACCGAGCAGTACTTC,CASSAAGATEQYF
TRBD1,NA,TRBV30,TRBJ1-6,TGTGCCTGGGGGACAGCATATTCACCCCTCCACTTT,CAWGTAYSPLHF
NA,NA,TRBV6-5,TRBJ2-2,TGTGCCAGCAGCCCAGACTTAGTTCTGGCCGGGGAGCTGTTTTTT,CASSPDLVLAGELFF
NA,NA,TRBV20-1,TRBJ1-3,TGCAGTGCTAGTAACAGGGCAACTGGAAACACCATATATTTT,CSASNRATGNTIYF
TRBD1,NA,TRBV7-8,TRBJ1-2,TGTGCCAGCAGCTTAGACGGTGTCAGGGGGCTGTATGGCTACACCTTC,CASSLDGVRGLYGYTF
TRBD1,NA,TRBV19,TRBJ2-1,TGTGCCAGTTTAAAAGTGGGGACAGACCCCTACAATGAGCAGTTCTTC,CASLKVGTDPYNEQFF
TRBD2,NA,TRBV6-6,TRBJ2-2,TGTGCCAGCATAAACACCGGACTAGCAAGGACCGGGGAGCTGTTTTTT,CASINTGLARTGELFF
TRBD1,NA,TRBV28,TRBJ1-5,TGTGCCAGCAGTTTAGGGACAGGGGGCCGGAATAGCAATCAGCCCCAGCATTTT,CASSLGTGGRNSNQPQHF
NA,NA,TRBV5-8,TRBJ2-5,TGTGCCAGCAGCTTGGGGGTACTAGGACCAGAGACCCAGTACTTC,CASSLGVLGPETQYF
NA,NA,TRBV2,TRBJ1-4,TGTGCCTCTTCGGGACTGATTAATGAAAAACTGTTTTTT,CASSGLINEKLFF
TRBD1,NA,TRBV12-5,TRBJ1-2,TGTGCTAGTGGTACGCCGGGACAGGGAAGGGACTATGGCTACACCTTC,CASGTPGQGRDYGYTF
TRBD1,NA,TRBV27,TRBJ1-2,TGTGCCAGCAGTTCCCTTCGGCTGACAGGGGACTATGGCTACACCTTC,CASSSLRLTGDYGYTF
NA,NA,TRBV10-3,TRBJ1-6,TGTGCCATCAGCGTGGATGGGGCTTCACCCCTCCACTTT,CAISVDGASPLHF
NA,NA,TRBV5-4,TRBJ2-5,TGTGCCAGCAGCCCCGGAGGCCGGGGAGAGACCCAGTACTTC,CASSPGGRGETQYF
TRBD1,NA,TRBV6-5,TRBJ1-2,TGTGCCAGCCCCCGGACAGGGGAAGTCTCCTATGGCTACACCTTC,CASPRTGEVSYGYTF
NA,NA,TRBV12-5,TRBJ2-2,TGTGCTAGTGGTTTGGGCCTGGGGGCGAACGGGGAGCTGTTTTTT,CASGLGLGANGELFF
NA,few,TRBV14,TRBJ2-1,TGTGCCAGCAGCCAACCTATAAGCGATGAGCAGTTCTTC,CASSQPISDEQFF
TRBD1,NA,TRBV2,TRBJ1-4,TGTGCCAGCAGTACAGGGGGCGGCTCACCTAATGAAAAACTGTTTTTT,CASSTGGGSPNEKLFF
NA,NA,TRBV27,TRBJ1-1,TGTGCCAGCAGTTATTTGACACCCGAGCCGGCTGAAGCTTTCTTT,CASSYLTPEPAEAFF
NA,NA,TRBV6-6,TRBJ2-7,TGTGCCAGCAGTTACTCGGGGGGAGAGCAGTACTTC,CASSYSGGEQYF
NA,once,TRBV2,TRBJ2-3,TGTGCCAGCAGACAGCGGTTCACCACAGATACGCAGTATTTT,CASRQRFTTDTQYF
TRBD2,NA,TRBV5-1,TRBJ2-1,TGCGCCAGCAGCTTGGTTACTAGCGGGAGTATGGGTGAGCAGTTCTTC,CASSLVTSGSMGEQFF
TRBD1,few,TRBV27,TRBJ1-5,TGTGCCAGCAGTGTGACAGGGTTGCCCAATCAGCCCCAGCATTTT,CASSVTGLPNQPQHF
NA,NA,TRBV4-1,TRBJ2-1,TGCGCCAGCAGCTCCCGGGACTCGTCCTACAATGAGCAGTTCTTC,CASSSRDSSYNEQFF
TRBD1,NA,TRBV11-2,TRBJ1-1,TGTGCCAGCAGCGGTACGGTAGCAGGGGGTGAAGCTTTCTTT,CASSGTVAGGEAFF
NA,NA,TRBV4-2,TRBJ1-1,TGTGCCAGCAGCCAGGGTCTCACCGGGACTTATGCTGAAGCTTTCTTT,CASSQGLTGTYAEAFF
NA,NA,TRBV24-1,TRBJ2-2,TGTGCCACCAGTGATTTGACTCACCTCGGGCTGTTTTTT,CATSDLTHLGLFF
TRBD1,NA,TRBV10-3,TRBJ1-4,TGTGCCATCAATACACAGGGGATAGGTGAAAAACTGTTTTTT,CAINTQGIGEKLFF
NA,NA,TRBV6-6,TRBJ1-4,TGTGCCAGCAGGCCCGAGGGCGGACCTAATGAAAAACTGTTTTTT,CASRPEGGPNEKLFF
NA,NA,TRBV15,TRBJ2-7,TGTGCCACCAGCAGAGTAGAAGATCCCTACGAGCAGTACTTC,CATSRVEDPYEQYF
TRBD1,NA,TRBV11-2,TRBJ1-1,TGTGCCAGCAGCTTGAACAGGGGGACGAACACTGAAGCTTTCTTT,CASSLNRGTNTEAFF
TRBD1,NA,TRBV19,TRBJ2-5,TGTGCCAGTAGTTACGGGACAGGGCGGCTAGAGGAGACCCAGTACTTC,CASSYGTGRLEETQYF
NA,few,TRBV7-9,TRBJ2-1,TGTGCCAGCAGCCTCACCGGAGGGGGGGCCTACAATGAGCAGTTCTTC,CASSLTGGGAYNEQFF
NA,NA,TRBV11-1,TRBJ2-1,TGTGCCAGCAGCTTAGGGGGCTTCGGTGAGCAGTTCTTC,CASSLGGFGEQFF
TRBD1,few,TRBV10-3,TRBJ1-3,TGTGCCATCAGTGCCGTGACAGGGGGCTCAGGAAACACCATATATTTT,CAISAVTGGSGNTIYF
TRBD1,NA,TRBV30,TRBJ1-2,TGTGCCTGGAGTGGACAGGGAGTTTATGGCTACACCTTC,CAWSGQGVYGYTF
TRBD1,NA,TRBV2,TRBJ2-7,TGTGCCAGCAGCGGGGACAGGGGGCTCTCCTACGAGCAGTACTTC,CASSGDRGLSYEQYF